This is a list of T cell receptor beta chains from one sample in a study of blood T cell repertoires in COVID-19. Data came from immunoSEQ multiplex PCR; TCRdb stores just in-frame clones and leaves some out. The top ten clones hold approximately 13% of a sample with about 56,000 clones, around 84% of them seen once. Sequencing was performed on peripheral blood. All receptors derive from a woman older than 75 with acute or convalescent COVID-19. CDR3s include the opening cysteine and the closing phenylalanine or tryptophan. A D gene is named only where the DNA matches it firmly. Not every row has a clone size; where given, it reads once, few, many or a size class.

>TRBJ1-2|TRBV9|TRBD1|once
TGTGCCAGCAGTGATGGGACAGCAAACTATGGCTACACCTTC
CASSDGTANYGYTF
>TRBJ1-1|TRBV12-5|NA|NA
TGTGCTAGTGGTTTGCCCCAAGTGGGGGCCCTCGTTTTCTTT
CASGLPQVGALVFF
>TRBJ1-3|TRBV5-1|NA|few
TGCGCCAGCAGCTGGGACTGGGACTCTGGAAACACCATATATTTT
CASSWDWDSGNTIYF
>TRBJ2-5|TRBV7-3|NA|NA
TGTGCCAGCAGCTTACTCGGGGGGCGAGGTCAGACCCAGTACTTC
CASSLLGGRGQTQYF
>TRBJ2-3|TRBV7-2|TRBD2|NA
TGTGCCAGCAGCTTAAGGGTGATGGGACTAGCCGGCACAGATACGCAGTATTTT
CASSLRVMGLAGTDTQYF
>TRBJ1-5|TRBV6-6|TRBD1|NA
TGTGCCAGCAGTTTGGCAGGGGGCCGCAATCAGCCCCAGCATTTT
CASSLAGGRNQPQHF
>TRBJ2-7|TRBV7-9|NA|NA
TGTGCCAGCAGCCAGTACTACGAGCAGTACTTC
CASSQYYEQYF
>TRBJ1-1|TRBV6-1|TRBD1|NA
TGTGCCAGCAGTGAAGCCGGGACAGGGGCATATACTGAAGCTTTCTTT
CASSEAGTGAYTEAFF
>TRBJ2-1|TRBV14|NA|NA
TGTGCCAGCAGCCAACAGACAGGCCTCCCGCAGTTCTTC
CASSQQTGLPQFF
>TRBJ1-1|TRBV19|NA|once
TGTGCCAGTACTATAGACAGGATGAACACTGAAGCTTTCTTT
CASTIDRMNTEAFF
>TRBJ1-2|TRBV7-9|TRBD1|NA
TGTGCCAGCAGCCGAGACAGGGGAGGTAGCTATGGCTACACCTTC
CASSRDRGGSYGYTF
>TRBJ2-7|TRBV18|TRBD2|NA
TGTGCCAGCTCAAGACTAGCGGGGGCGTCCTACGAGCAGTACTTC
CASSRLAGASYEQYF
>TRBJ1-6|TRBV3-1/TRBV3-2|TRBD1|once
TGTGCCAGCAGCCATCCCGGGACAGGGGTAAGTTCACCCCTCCACTTT
CASSHPGTGVSSPLHF
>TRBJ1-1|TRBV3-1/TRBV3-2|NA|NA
TGTGCCAGCAGCCATTTATCCGGCGGAAACACTGAAGCTTTCTTT
CASSHLSGGNTEAFF
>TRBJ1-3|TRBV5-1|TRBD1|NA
TGCGCCAGCAGCCTGGACAGGCCGAGCTCTGGAAACACCATATATTTT
CASSLDRPSSGNTIYF
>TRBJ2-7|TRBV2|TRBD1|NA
TGTGCCAGCAGACCCGGGACAGGACATTACGAGCAGTACTTC
CASRPGTGHYEQYF
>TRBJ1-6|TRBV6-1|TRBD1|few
TGTGCCAGCAGTGCCTTGTGGGGACAGGGGGGCTATAATTCACCCCTCCACTTT
CASSALWGQGGYNSPLHF
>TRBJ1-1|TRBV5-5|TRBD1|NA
TGTGCCAGCAGCTTGAGGGGGCGGAACACTGAAGCTTTCTTT
CASSLRGRNTEAFF
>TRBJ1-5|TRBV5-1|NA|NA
TGCGCCAGCAGCTTGGGAGATTTTAGCAATCAGCCCCAGCATTTT
CASSLGDFSNQPQHF
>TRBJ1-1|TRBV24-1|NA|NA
TGTGCCACCAGGGAGGGAGGGGGGAACACTGAAGCTTTCTTT
CATREGGGNTEAFF
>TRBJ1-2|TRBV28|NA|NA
TGTGCCAGCACCCCGCAGCGCTTTAACTATGGCTACACCTTC
CASTPQRFNYGYTF
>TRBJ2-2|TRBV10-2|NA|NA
TGCGCCAGCAGTGATTGGGGGGGCGTCACCGGGGAGCTGTTTTTT
CASSDWGGVTGELFF
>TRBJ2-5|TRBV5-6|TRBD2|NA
TGTGCCAGCAGCGACAATGGAGCGGGGGGGCGTTTGAAGACCCAGTACTTC
CASSDNGAGGRLKTQYF
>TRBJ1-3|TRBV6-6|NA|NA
TGTGCCAGCAAGGAAGGGGGTAGCTCTGGAAACACCATATATTTT
CASKEGGSSGNTIYF
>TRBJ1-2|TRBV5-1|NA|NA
TGCGCCAGCAGCTTGGGAACCGGGGGGTCCTATGGCTACACCTTC
CASSLGTGGSYGYTF
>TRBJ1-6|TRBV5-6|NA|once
TGTGCCAGCAGCTTGGGGCAGGGGATCTCACCCCTCCACTTT
CASSLGQGISPLHF
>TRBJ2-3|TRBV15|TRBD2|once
TGTGCCACCAGCATGAGGACGGGAGGGTCAGATACGCAGTATTTT
CATSMRTGGSDTQYF
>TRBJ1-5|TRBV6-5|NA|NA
TGTGCCAGCAGTTACCAGGGCCGGAATCAGCCCCAGCATTTT
CASSYQGRNQPQHF
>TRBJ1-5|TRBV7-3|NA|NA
TGTGCCAGCAGCTTAGAAAGGGGACAGCCCCAGCATTTT
CASSLERGQPQHF
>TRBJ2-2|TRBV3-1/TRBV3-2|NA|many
TGTGCCAGCAGCCAAGTGATTAGCACCGGGGAGCTGTTTTTT
CASSQVISTGELFF
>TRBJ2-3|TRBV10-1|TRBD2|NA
TGCGCCAGCACGGGGACTAGCGGAGATACGCAGTATTTT
CASTGTSGDTQYF
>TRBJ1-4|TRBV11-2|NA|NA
TGTGCCAGCAGCTTGGGGACACTCTCAACTAATGAAAAACTGTTTTTT
CASSLGTLSTNEKLFF
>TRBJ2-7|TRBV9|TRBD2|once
TGTGCCAGCAGCGTAGTAGCGGGGGGGAGGACCTACGAGCAGTACTTC
CASSVVAGGRTYEQYF
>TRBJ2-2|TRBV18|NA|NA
TGTGCCAGCTCCCTCCAGCGTCAGTTCACCGGGGAGCTGTTTTTT
CASSLQRQFTGELFF
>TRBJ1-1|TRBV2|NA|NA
TGTGCCAGCAGGACGGACAGCCTCCTTGAAGCTTTCTTT
CASRTDSLLEAFF
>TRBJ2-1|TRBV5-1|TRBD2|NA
TGCGCCAGCAGCTGGGAGCTAGCGGGGGCGGGTAATGAGCAGTTCTTC
CASSWELAGAGNEQFF
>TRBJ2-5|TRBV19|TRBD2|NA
TGTGCCAGTAGTGGGGGGGTTGGTCCCCGAGAGACCCAGTACTTC
CASSGGVGPRETQYF
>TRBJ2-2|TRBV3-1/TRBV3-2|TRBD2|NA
TGTCCCCCCAGCTCAACGCGGGGGGGGACCGGGGAGCTGTTTTTT
CPPSSTRGGTGELFF
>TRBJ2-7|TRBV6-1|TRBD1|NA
TGTGCCAGCAGTGAAGGGGACAGGGTTACCTACGAGCAGTACTTC
CASSEGDRVTYEQYF
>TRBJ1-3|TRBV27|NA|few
TGTGCCAGCAGCCCCGGACAGATATTCTCTGGAAACACCATATATTTT
CASSPGQIFSGNTIYF
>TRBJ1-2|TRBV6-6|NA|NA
TGTGCCACCAGATCGGGGGGAGACTATGGCTACACCTTC
CATRSGGDYGYTF
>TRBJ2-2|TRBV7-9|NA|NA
TGTGCCAGCAGCTTAGGACTACAGGGAATCACCACCGGGGAGCTGTTTTTT
CASSLGLQGITTGELFF
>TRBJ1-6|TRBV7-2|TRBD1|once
TGTGCCAGCAGCCTCCGGGACAGTGGTAATTCACCCCTCCACTTT
CASSLRDSGNSPLHF
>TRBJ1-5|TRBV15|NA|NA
TGTGCCACCAGCAGAGACGCCAGCTCACGGAGGCCCCAGCATTTT
CATSRDASSRRPQHF
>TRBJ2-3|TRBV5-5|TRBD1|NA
TGTGCCAGCAGCCGCGGGACAGGGGTCGGAGATACGCAGTATTTT
CASSRGTGVGDTQYF
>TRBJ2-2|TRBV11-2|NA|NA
TGTGCCAGCAGCTTAGTAGGGGGGGCCGGGGAGCTGTTTTTT
CASSLVGGAGELFF
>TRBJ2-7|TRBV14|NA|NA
TGTGCCATCCGTGGCTTTTCCTCCTACGAGCAGTACTTC
CAIRGFSSYEQYF
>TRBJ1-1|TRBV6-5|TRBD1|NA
TGTGCCAGCACCTACAGGGGAAGCATGAACACTGAAGCTTTCTTT
CASTYRGSMNTEAFF
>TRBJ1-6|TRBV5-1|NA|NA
TGCGCCAGCAGCTCCGGACAGAATTATAATTCACCCCTCCACTTT
CASSSGQNYNSPLHF
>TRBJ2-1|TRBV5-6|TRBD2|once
TGTGCCAGCAGCTTGCGCGGGAGCTCCTACAATGAGCAGTTCTTC
CASSLRGSSYNEQFF
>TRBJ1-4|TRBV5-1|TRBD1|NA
TGCGCCAGCAGCGGGACAGGAATTAATGAAAAACTGTTTTTT
CASSGTGINEKLFF
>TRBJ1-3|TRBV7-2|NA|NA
TGTGCCAGCAGCCCCAACCCGCCAGGGGCATACGGAAACACCATATATTTT
CASSPNPPGAYGNTIYF
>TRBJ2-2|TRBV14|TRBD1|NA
TGTGCCAGCAGCCGACGACAGGGAAGAAACGGGGAGCTGTTTTTT
CASSRRQGRNGELFF
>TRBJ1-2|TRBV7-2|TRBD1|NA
TGTGCCAGCAGCCTAGGGGGACAGAACTATGGCTACACCTTC
CASSLGGQNYGYTF
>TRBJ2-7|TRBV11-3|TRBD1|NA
TGTGCCAGCAGCTTAGAAGGTGGGACAGGGCACGAGCAGTACTTC
CASSLEGGTGHEQYF
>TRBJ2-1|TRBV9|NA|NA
TGTGCCAGCAGCGCTTCCGGGACTGGAAACAATGAGCAGTTCTTC
CASSASGTGNNEQFF
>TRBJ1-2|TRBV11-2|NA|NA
TGTGCCAGCAGCTTAGGATTCCGGTCTTCTAACTATGGCTACACCTTC
CASSLGFRSSNYGYTF